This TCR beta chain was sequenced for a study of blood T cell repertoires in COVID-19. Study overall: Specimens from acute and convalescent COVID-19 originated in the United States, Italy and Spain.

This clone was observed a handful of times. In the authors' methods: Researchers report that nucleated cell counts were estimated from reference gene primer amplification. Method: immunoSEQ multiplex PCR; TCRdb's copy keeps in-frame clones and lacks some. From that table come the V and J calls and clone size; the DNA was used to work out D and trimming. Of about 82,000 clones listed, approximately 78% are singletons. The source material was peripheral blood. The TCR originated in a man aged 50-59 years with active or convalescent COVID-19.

CDR3 sequence (DNA): TGTGCCAGCTCACCCGAGAGTCGGTCCTACGAGCAGTACTTC. As protein: CASSPESRSYEQYF. The gene calls are TRBV18 and TRBJ2-7; D is undetermined. From germline, CDR1 is KGHSH and CDR2 LQKENI. V dropped 3 bases and J dropped 1 base, with 10 bases sitting between them. The CDR3 runs to 14 residues.